This TCR beta chain was recovered during a study of early T cells in non-severe SARS-CoV-2 infection. Study information: With bulk RNA from unsorted whole blood as input, sequencing yielded unpaired chains.

The length of the CDR3 is 15 residues. The germline V gene has CDR1 SGHTA and CDR2 FQGNSA. V was pared by 1 base and J by 8 bases, with 6 bases of the junction left unmatched. Study-wide results and limits: CD4 and private specificities were missed by VDJdb matching, which favored anti-spike CD8 responses.

Concerning this clonotype: Antigen: not known.

Individual cDNA molecules each received unique molecular identifiers attached to them. MiXCR, run by TCRdb on the 5' RACE reads, gives a single entry per CDR3 protein. The sample yields 35,000 to 50,000 distinct CDR3 sequences, under 30% seen once. This receptor was obtained from an adult who was a healthcare worker with PCR-confirmed SARS-CoV-2 infection or an uninfected control (not recorded which). The source material was whole blood, sampled at baseline. The rearrangement links TRBV7-2 to TRBJ2-1; 9 bases are a match to TRBD1. CDR3 sequence: CASSLVGQGLDEQFF. CDR3 nucleotides: TGTGCCAGCAGCTTAGTGGGACAGGGTCTGGATGAGCAGTTCTTC. Full variable domain (missing parts from reference TRBV7-2 and TRBJ2-1): GAGVSQSPSNKVTEKGKDVELRCDPISGHTALYWYRQSLGQGLEFLIYFQGNSAPDKSGLPSDRFSAERTGGSVSTLTIQRTQQEDSAVYLCASSLVGQGLDEQFFGPGTRLTVL.